These 2 T cell receptor beta chains were sequenced from one sample in a study of T-cell memory formation after mild COVID-19. TCRdb independently ran MiXCR on the 5' RACE reads; one entry per CDR3 protein. Here the sample spans 180,000 or so distinct CDR3 sequences, around 10% being singletons. Sequenced input: PBMCs or a T cell subset sorted from them (not recorded which). Every receptor here comes from a man between 18 and 29 years old who had mild COVID-19 (a few samples of this study predate the infection). Cell type and time point are not known.

The chain uses TRBV7-9 and TRBJ2-3; the D is unclear. Per the germline V gene, CDR1 is SEHNR and CDR2 is FQNEAQ (reference sequence). The CDR3 runs to 16 residues. V lost 4 bases to trimming and J lost 0 bases, with 14 bases between them. CDR3 sequence reads: CASSSARQTSTDTQYF. The DNA of the CDR3 is TGTGCCAGCAGCTCCGCGAGACAAACTAGCACAGATACGCAGTATTTT. Full variable domain (outside the CDR3, taken from reference TRBV7-9 and TRBJ2-3): DTGVSQNPRHKITKRGQNVTFRCDPISEHNRLYWYRQTLGQGPEFLTYFQNEAQLEKSRLLSDRFSAERPKGSFSTLEIQRTEQGDSAMYLCASSSARQTSTDTQYFGPGTRLTVL.

The V call is TRBV9, the J call TRBJ1-6; no clear D gene. Between the trimmed V and J ends, which lost 6 bases and 7 bases, there was a span of 17 bases. Germline CDR1 SGDLS, CDR2 YYNGEE. The CDR3 consists of 15 residues. The CDR3 coding sequence is TGTGCCAGCACCCGGACGGCTACCCGAAATTCACCCCTCCACTTT. The encoded protein is CASTRTATRNSPLHF.